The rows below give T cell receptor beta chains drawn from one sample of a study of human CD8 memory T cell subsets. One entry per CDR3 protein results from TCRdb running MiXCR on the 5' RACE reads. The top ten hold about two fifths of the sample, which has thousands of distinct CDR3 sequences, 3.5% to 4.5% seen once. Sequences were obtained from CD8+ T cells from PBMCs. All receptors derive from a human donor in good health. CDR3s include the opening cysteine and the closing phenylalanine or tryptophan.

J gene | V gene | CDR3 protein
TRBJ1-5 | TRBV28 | CASSLLESNQPQHF
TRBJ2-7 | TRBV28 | CASSFLPGQSYEQYF
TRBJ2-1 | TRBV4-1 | CASSQGGHNEQFF
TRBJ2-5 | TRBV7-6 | CASSSGQIGPQYF
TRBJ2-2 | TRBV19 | CASSIPWAGGDTGELFF
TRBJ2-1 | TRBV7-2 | CATGGGDLSNEQFF
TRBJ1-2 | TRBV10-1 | CASSGSRDRGNYGYTF
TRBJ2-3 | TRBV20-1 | CSARDSGALGDTQYF
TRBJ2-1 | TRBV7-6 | CASSLAGAGQRFNEQFF
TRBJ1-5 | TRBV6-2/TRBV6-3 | CASSYSTDRTLNQPQHF
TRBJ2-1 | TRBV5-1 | CASSLGVGSSYNEQFF
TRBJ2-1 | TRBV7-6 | CASSSQLAGAYNEQFF
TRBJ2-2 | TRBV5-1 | CASSPRDRLNTGELFF
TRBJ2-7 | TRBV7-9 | CASSQQGQGPGSSYEQYF
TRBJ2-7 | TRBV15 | CATSRETGTGYYEQYF
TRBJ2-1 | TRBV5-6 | CASSLTSAFYNEQFF
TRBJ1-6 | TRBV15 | CATSREGGNSPLHF
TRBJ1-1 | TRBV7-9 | CASSLGGLSTEAFF
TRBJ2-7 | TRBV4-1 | CASSPEPAAGGRYEQYF
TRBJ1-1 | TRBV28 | CASSLSRVHTEAFF
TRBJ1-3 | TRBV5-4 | CASYSPGTPGNTIYF
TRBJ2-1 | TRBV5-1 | CASSLRLAGYRKRNSSYNEQFF